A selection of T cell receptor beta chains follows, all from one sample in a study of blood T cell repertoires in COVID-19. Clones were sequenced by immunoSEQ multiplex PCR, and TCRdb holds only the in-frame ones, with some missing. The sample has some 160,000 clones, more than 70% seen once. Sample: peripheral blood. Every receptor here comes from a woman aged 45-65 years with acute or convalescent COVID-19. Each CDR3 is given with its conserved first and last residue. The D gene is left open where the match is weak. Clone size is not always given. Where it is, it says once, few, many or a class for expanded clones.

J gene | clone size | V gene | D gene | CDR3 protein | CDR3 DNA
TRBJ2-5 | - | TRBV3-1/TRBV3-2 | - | CASSQLRGQETQYF | TGTGCCAGCAGCCAACTCCGCGGCCAAGAGACCCAGTACTTC
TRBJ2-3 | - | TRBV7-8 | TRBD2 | CASSPGSGGAYTQYF | TGTGCCAGCAGCCCTGGAAGCGGGGGGGCTTATACGCAGTATTTT
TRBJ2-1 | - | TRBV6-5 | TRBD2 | CASTISGGVSNEQFF | TGTGCCAGCACCATTAGCGGGGGGGTTTCCAATGAGCAGTTCTTC
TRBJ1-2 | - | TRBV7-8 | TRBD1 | CASSRTGAPNYGYTF | TGTGCCAGCAGCCGTACAGGGGCCCCTAACTATGGCTACACCTTC
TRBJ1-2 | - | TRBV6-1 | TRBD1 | CASSDGQGGIDGYTF | TGTGCCAGCAGTGACGGACAGGGGGGAATAGATGGCTACACCTTC
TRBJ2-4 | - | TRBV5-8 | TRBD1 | CASSPASGQRDIQYF | TGTGCCAGCAGCCCCGCGTCGGGACAGAGAGACATTCAGTACTTC
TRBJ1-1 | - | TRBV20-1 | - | CSASHDTPEAFF | TGCAGTGCTAGTCATGACACGCCTGAAGCTTTCTTT
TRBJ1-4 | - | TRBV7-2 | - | CASSFLGGGGEKLFF | TGTGCCAGCAGCTTTTTGGGGGGAGGGGGTGAAAAACTGTTTTTT
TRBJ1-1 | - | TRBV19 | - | CASSIDRTGEAFF | TGTGCCAGTAGTATAGACCGGACGGGAGAAGCTTTCTTT
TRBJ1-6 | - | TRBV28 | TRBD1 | CASSFSTGGFESPLHF | TGTGCCAGCAGTTTTTCTACAGGGGGCTTTGAATCACCCCTCCACTTT
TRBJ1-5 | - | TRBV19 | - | CASSIWSVRDQPQHF | TGTGCCAGTAGTATTTGGAGTGTGCGGGATCAGCCCCAGCATTTT
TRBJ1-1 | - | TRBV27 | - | CASSTGKNTEAFF | TGTGCCAGCAGTACAGGGAAGAACACTGAAGCTTTCTTT
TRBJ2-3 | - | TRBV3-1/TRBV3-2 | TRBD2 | CASSLGLAGYTQYF | TGTGCCAGCAGCCTAGGACTAGCGGGGTATACGCAGTATTTT
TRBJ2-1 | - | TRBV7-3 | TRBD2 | CASSPGTSHEQFF | TGTGCCAGCAGCCCCGGGACTAGTCATGAGCAGTTCTTC
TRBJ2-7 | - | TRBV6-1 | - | CASSEMDSSYEQYF | TGTGCCAGCAGTGAAATGGACAGCTCCTACGAGCAGTACTTC
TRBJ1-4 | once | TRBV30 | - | CAWSVRETANEKLFF | TGTGCCTGGAGTGTACGAGAGACAGCGAATGAAAAACTGTTTTTT
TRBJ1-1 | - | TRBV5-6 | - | CASSLGAGRGNTEAFF | TGTGCCAGCAGCTTGGGTGCAGGGAGGGGGAACACTGAAGCTTTCTTT
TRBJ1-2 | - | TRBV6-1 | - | CASSERGTNYGYTF | TGTGCCAGCAGTGAAAGGGGGACTAACTATGGCTACACCTTC
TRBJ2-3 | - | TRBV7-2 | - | CASSFSGEGSTDTQYF | TGTGCCAGCAGCTTCTCGGGTGAGGGTTCCACAGATACGCAGTATTTT
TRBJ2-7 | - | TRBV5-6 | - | CASSSITGTFSYEQYF | TGTGCCAGCAGCTCGATCACAGGGACCTTCTCCTACGAGCAGTACTTC
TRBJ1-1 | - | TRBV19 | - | CASSRNTEAFF | TGTGCCAGTAGTCGGAACACTGAAGCTTTCTTT
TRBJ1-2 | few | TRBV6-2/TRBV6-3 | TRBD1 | CASSYSETGNYGYTF | TGTGCCAGCAGTTATTCGGAGACAGGGAACTATGGCTACACCTTC
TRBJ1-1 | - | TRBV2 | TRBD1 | CASTLTGTVPEAFF | TGTGCCAGCACCTTGACAGGGACGGTGCCTGAAGCTTTCTTT
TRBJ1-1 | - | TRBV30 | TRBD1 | CAWGRQGAREAFF | TGTGCCTGGGGCCGACAGGGGGCGAGGGAAGCTTTCTTT
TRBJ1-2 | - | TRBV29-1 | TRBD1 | CSVVEGADGYTF | TGCAGCGTTGTGGAGGGGGCAGATGGCTACACCTTC
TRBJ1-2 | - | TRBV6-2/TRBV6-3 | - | CASSYQALGDGYTF | TGTGCCAGCAGTTACCAGGCCTTGGGAGATGGCTACACCTTC
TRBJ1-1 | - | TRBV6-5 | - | CASSFDRGAGEAFF | TGTGCCAGCAGTTTCGACCGGGGGGCGGGTGAAGCTTTCTTT